This entry lists 25 T cell receptor beta chains sequenced from one sample in a study of OX40 agonist ivuxolimab in advanced cancers. Only in-frame clones appear in the TCRdb table, and some are missing; sequencing was by immunoSEQ multiplex PCR. The table lists about 51,000 clones, around 84% of them singletons. Sequencing was performed on CD4+ or CD8+ T cells sorted from blood, taken in a trial of the OX40 agonist ivuxolimab. These receptors all stem from an adult with an advanced solid tumor such as melanoma, head and neck, liver or kidney cancer.

The CDR3 DNA reads as TGTGCCAGCAGCCCGACTAGCGGGGGGGGGAATGAGCAGTTCTTC. This encodes CASSPTSGGGNEQFF. This sequence joins TRBV11-2 and TRBJ2-1, with TRBD2 identical over 14 bases. Germline V CDR1 and CDR2: SGHAT, FQNNGV. Germline trimming cut 5 bases from V and 7 bases from J; bases unmatched to any gene: 4. This CDR3 has 15 amino acids.

The rearrangement links TRBV7-9 to TRBJ1-1; TRBD1 might be the D (5 bases). V was pared by 5 bases and J by 4 bases, with 11 bases between. The CDR3 has 13 residues. The germline CDR1 and CDR2 sequences are SEHNR and FQNEAQ (reference sequence). The CDR3 coding sequence is TGTGCCAGCAGCCCCGGGGGGACCACTGAAGCTTTCTTT. Translation: CASSPGGTTEAFF.

This sequence joins TRBV7-9 and TRBJ2-1; TRBD2 aligns across 8 bases. After removal of 3 bases from V and 7 bases from J, the junction contained 11 bases not matched to a gene. The CDR3 has 16 amino acids. The germline gives CDR1 SEHNR, CDR2 FQNEAQ (reference sequence). The CDR3 loop is CASSFPSGPPNNEQFF. In nucleotides, the CDR3 is TGTGCCAGCAGCTTCCCTAGCGGGCCCCCTAATAATGAGCAGTTCTTC.

The V and J genes are TRBV7-9 and TRBJ2-7, with D possibly called TRBD1 or TRBD2 (5 bases each). The CDR3 runs 14 residues. V was trimmed by 4 bases and J by 3 bases, leaving 13 bases between them. The germline CDR1 and CDR2 sequences are SEHNR and FQNEAQ (reference sequence). Here the CDR3 reads CASSYRDGYYEQYF. The CDR3 DNA follows: TGTGCCAGCAGCTACCGGGACGGATACTACGAGCAGTACTTC.

This rearrangement joins TRBV7-2 to TRBJ2-2; a weak D match, TRBD2 (5 bases). This CDR3 spans 16 amino acids. The V gene's germline CDR1 is SGHTA and CDR2 FQGNSA. The V end lost 1 base, the J end lost 6 bases, and 15 bases lay between the germline ends. CDR3 DNA: TGTGCCAGCAGCTTAGTGGCGGGCTACTTCGCCGGGGAGCTGTTTTTT. This encodes CASSLVAGYFAGELFF.

V gene TRBV7-9 combines with J gene TRBJ1-1; 8 bases map to TRBD1. CDR1 is SEHNR and CDR2 is FQNEAQ in the germline V gene (reference sequence). The ends lost 2 bases at V and 4 bases at J; junction bases unmatched: 6. This CDR3 contains 15 residues. The chain's CDR3 is CASSLMSQGATEAFF. The DNA for the CDR3 is TGTGCCAGCAGCTTAATGTCCCAGGGGGCCACTGAAGCTTTCTTT.

This sequence joins TRBV19 and TRBJ2-1, with D hard to call. The CDR3 spans 17 residues. Trimming cost V 3 bases and J 4 bases, with 19 bases left between them. The germline CDR1 and CDR2 sequences are LNHDA and SQIVND (reference sequence). The chain's CDR3 is CASSMTYGDSVYNEQFF. CDR3 DNA: TGTGCCAGTAGTATGACCTACGGCGACTCCGTGTACAATGAGCAGTTCTTC.

Only one count was recorded for this clone. The chain is built from TRBV7-6 and TRBJ2-7, with 8 bases fitting TRBD1. The V gene end was trimmed by 5 bases and the J gene end by 2 bases; junction bases not matched to a gene: 8. This CDR3 spans 15 amino acids. Germline V gene data show CDR1 as SGHVS and CDR2 as FNYEAQ. CDR3 sequence (DNA): TGTGCCAGCAGCCCCGGACAGGGACCAGCCTACGAGCAGTACTTC. This sequence encodes CASSPGQGPAYEQYF.

The V gene is TRBV6-1, the J gene TRBJ2-1; a weak D match, TRBD1 (6 bases). CDR1 is MNHNS and CDR2 is SASEGT in the germline V gene. This CDR3 comprises 15 residues. Trimming removed 6 bases at V and 1 base at J, with 13 bases between. CDR3 protein: CASRVSGDSYNEQFF. CDR3 nucleotides: TGTGCCAGCAGGGTCTCAGGGGATTCCTACAATGAGCAGTTCTTC.

This chain uses TRBV27 with TRBJ2-7, with 7 bases identical to TRBD1. V lost 3 bases to trimming and J lost 3 bases; unmatched junction nucleotides: 8. This CDR3 region has 15 residues. Germline values: CDR1 MNHEY, CDR2 SMNVEV (reference sequence). The CDR3 loop reads CASSFVGDSNYEQYF. The CDR3, as DNA: TGTGCCAGCAGTTTTGTAGGGGACAGCAACTACGAGCAGTACTTC.

The V and J genes are TRBV27 and TRBJ2-7, with TRBD2 identical over 11 bases. This CDR3 is 14 amino acids long. Losses at the gene ends were 6 bases for V and 3 bases for J; bases not matched to a gene: 4. The germline gives CDR1 MNHEY, CDR2 SMNVEV (reference sequence). The CDR3 sequence: CASRPGTSGYEQYF. The CDR3 DNA reads as TGTGCCAGCAGACCAGGGACTAGCGGCTACGAGCAGTACTTC.

This chain links TRBV7-9 with TRBJ2-7; TRBD1 is a possible D gene (5 bases). This CDR3 comprises 13 residues. CDR1 SEHNR and CDR2 FQNEAQ come from the germline V gene (reference sequence). Trimming cost V 4 bases and J 2 bases, with 9 bases left between them. The DNA of the CDR3 is TGTGCCAGCAGCTCAGCAGGGACCTACGAGCAGTACTTC. The encoded protein is CASSSAGTYEQYF.

The V gene is TRBV27, the J gene TRBJ2-7, with D possibly being TRBD1 (6 bases). CDR3 length equals 15 residues. V lost 5 bases and J lost 0, with 14 bases in between. Germline V CDR1 and CDR2: MNHEY, SMNVEV (reference sequence). The CDR3: CASSLRGGSSYEQYF. The CDR3 DNA follows: TGTGCCAGCAGTCTCAGGGGTGGGAGCTCCTACGAGCAGTACTTC.

This clone was seen a handful of times. The sample carries other DNA sequences with the same CDR3. The chain couples TRBV30 to TRBJ1-1; D ambiguous. Between the trimmed V and J ends, which lost 4 bases and 3 bases, there was a span of 6 bases. The CDR3 is 11 residues long. Looked up from germline, CDR1 is GTSNPN and CDR2 is SVGIG (reference sequence). CDR3 in amino acids: CAWIEDTEAFF. CDR3 DNA sequence: TGTGCCTGGATCGAGGACACTGAAGCTTTCTTT.

The rearrangement links TRBV9 to TRBJ1-5; tentative D call: TRBD1 (6 bases). V lost 8 bases to trimming and J lost 0 bases, with 15 bases between them. The CDR3 sequence is 15 residues long. In germline, CDR1 is SGDLS, CDR2 YYNGEE. CDR3 in amino acids: CASGAGGLSNQPQHF. The CDR3 nucleotides are TGTGCCAGTGGGGCCGGGGGCCTTAGCAATCAGCCCCAGCATTTT.

The genes are TRBV4-1 and TRBJ1-1; perhaps TRBD1 as D (5 bases). Germline V gives CDR1 MGHRA, CDR2 YSYEKL. This CDR3 region has 14 residues. The V and J ends lost 1 base and 4 bases respectively, with 10 bases between them. The CDR3 reads CASSQGGVGTEAFF. The DNA of the CDR3 is TGCGCCAGCAGCCAAGGAGGGGTTGGCACTGAAGCTTTCTTT.

V gene TRBV9 combines with J gene TRBJ1-2; TRBD1 might be the D (6 bases). The CDR3 runs to 16 residues. CDR1 and CDR2 (germline): SGDLS, YYNGEE. Trimming shortened V by 1 base and J by 6 bases, and 19 bases separated the two germline ends. In DNA, the CDR3 is TGTGCCAGCAGCGTATACCAAAGAGGGGGGGCGCATGGCTACACCTTC. Protein product: CASSVYQRGGAHGYTF.

The chain employs TRBV9 and TRBJ2-5; the match to TRBD2 covers 8 bases. The CDR3 totals 16 residues. J gave up 5 bases and V 4 bases, and 13 bases lay outside the gene matches. CDR1 is SGDLS, CDR2 YYNGEE, per germline. The CDR3 protein is CASSPSGPNEAETQYF. CDR3 bases: TGTGCCAGCAGCCCTAGCGGGCCCAATGAGGCGGAGACCCAGTACTTC.

J is TRBJ2-5 and V is TRBV2; D is unclear. Germline V CDR1 and CDR2: SNHLY, FYNNEI. The germline V and J ends were trimmed by 7 bases and 5 bases, with 11 bases remaining between them. This CDR3 spans 12 amino acids. The CDR3 DNA follows: TGTGCCAGCATCTCCCTGCCGGAGACCCAGTACTTC. This codes for CASISLPETQYF. The full variable domain, rest sourced from reference TRBV2 and TRBJ2-5, is EPEVTQTPSHQVTQMGQEVILRCVPISNHLYFYWYRQILGQKVEFLVSFYNNEISEKSEIFDDQFSVERPDGSNFTLKIRSTKLEDSAMYFCASISLPETQYFGPGTRLLVL.

Of note for this clone: Other DNA sequences in this specimen translate into the identical CDR3. This chain connects TRBV4-1 to TRBJ2-7; 10 positions agree with TRBD1. Per germline, CDR1 MGHRA and CDR2 YSYEKL. The V and J ends lost 1 base and 2 bases, in that order; junction bases with no gene match: 2. The CDR3 totals 15 residues. This CDR3 is CASSQGTGGTYEQYF. The CDR3 DNA reads TGCGCCAGCAGCCAAGGGACAGGGGGGACCTACGAGCAGTACTTC.

A few counts support this clone. V usage is TRBV6-1 and J usage is TRBJ1-5, with D hard to call. The V and J ends lost 1 base and 0 bases respectively, with 10 bases between them. The CDR3 is made up of 16 amino acids. Germline CDR1 MNHNS, CDR2 SASEGT. The CDR3, as DNA: TGTGCCAGCAGTGAAGAGGTCGTCTATAGCAATCAGCCCCAGCATTTT. This sequence encodes CASSEEVVYSNQPQHF.

This sequence joins TRBV2 and TRBJ2-1, with D perhaps TRBD2 (6 bases). Trimming left V 4 bases short and J 6 bases short, with 13 bases between. Germline V lookup: CDR1 SNHLY, CDR2 FYNNEI. This CDR3 has 14 amino acids. CDR3 bases: TGTGCCAGCAGTGTATGGACTACGCTCAATGAGCAGTTCTTC. It specifies CASSVWTTLNEQFF. Supplemented by reference TRBV2 and TRBJ2-1, the full variable domain reads EPEVTQTPSHQVTQMGQEVILRCVPISNHLYFYWYRQILGQKVEFLVSFYNNEISEKSEIFDDQFSVERPDGSNFTLKIRSTKLEDSAMYFCASSVWTTLNEQFFGPGTRLTVL.

The chain recombines TRBV28 with TRBJ1-3, with D hard to call. The germline gives CDR1 MDHEN, CDR2 SYDVKM. The V end lost 6 bases, the J end lost 1 base, and 10 bases lay between the germline ends. This CDR3 contains 14 residues. As DNA, the CDR3 is TGTGCCAGCAGCCCCCCCTTTTCTGGAAACACCATATATTTT. Protein product: CASSPPFSGNTIYF. The complete variable domain, with remaining parts taken from reference TRBV28 and TRBJ1-3, reads DVKVTQSSRYLVKRTGEKVFLECVQDMDHENMFWYRQDPGLGLRLIYFSYDVKMKEKGDIPEGYSVSREKKERFSLILESASTNQTSMYLCASSPPFSGNTIYFGEGSWLTVV.

The chain uses TRBV6-6 and TRBJ2-4; D is undetermined. V was cut by 5 bases and J by 1 base, with 15 bases left in between. The CDR3 has 16 amino acids. Germline CDR1 and CDR2: MNHNY and SVGAGI (reference sequence). The CDR3 DNA sequence: TGTGCCAGCAGTATCTCCCGGACCGGTGCCAAAAACATTCAGTACTTC. Its protein product is CASSISRTGAKNIQYF.

The table lists this clone with a count of one. The chain links TRBV28 to TRBJ2-1; the D gene is possibly TRBD1 (6 bases). Trimming removed 8 bases at V and 0 bases at J, with 14 bases between. Germline CDR1 and CDR2: MDHEN and SYDVKM. CDR3 length equals 15 residues. The CDR3 here is CASPPDRSSYNEQFF. In DNA, the CDR3 is TGTGCCAGCCCTCCCGACAGGAGCTCCTACAATGAGCAGTTCTTC.